The 23 T cell receptor beta chains below come from one sample, sequenced in a study of shared clonotypes between healthy human individuals. Some clones are missing from TCRdb's copy, which holds only in-frame ones; the method was immunoSEQ multiplex PCR. The sample records 2 million to 3 million clones, roughly 93% being singletons. The sequencing sample was made of naive CD4+ T cells from PBMCs. Indicated subset: CD45RA+ positively selected. These TCRs come from a man aged 18 to 29 in good health. Some clones in this sample may be carry-over from other donors' samples.

This clone is a singleton in its sample. The chain is built from TRBV28 and TRBJ2-3, with 12 bases that match TRBD2. Germline loops: CDR1 MDHEN, CDR2 SYDVKM. Unmatched junction bases numbered 15, after V lost 5 bases and J lost 3 bases. The CDR3 is 19 residues long. CDR3 bases: TGTGCCAGCAGTATGACTAGCGGGAGTAGGGGGGGCCTGACAGATACGCAGTATTTT. This sequence encodes CASSMTSGSRGGLTDTQYF.

This chain uses TRBV2 with TRBJ1-1, with D perhaps matching TRBD1 (5 bases). Trimming stripped 10 bases from V and 5 bases from J, with 17 bases between. CDR3 length: 13 residues. The germline V gene has CDR1 SNHLY and CDR2 FYNNEI. CDR3 sequence reads: CATAGEKGTEAFF. The CDR3, as DNA: TGTGCCACGGCGGGGGAGAAGGGGACTGAAGCTTTCTTT.

This clone was picked up one time. The J gene is TRBJ1-1, the V gene TRBV7-3, with D hard to call. This CDR3 spans 13 amino acids. Trimming removed 2 bases from V and 4 bases from J, with 8 bases in between. CDR1 is SGHTA, CDR2 FQGTGA, per germline. CDR3 protein: CASSLLASTEAFF. The CDR3 DNA sequence: TGTGCCAGCAGCTTACTAGCGAGCACTGAAGCTTTCTTT.

The genes are TRBV19 and TRBJ1-5; TRBD1 matches 7 bases. Per germline, CDR1 LNHDA and CDR2 SQIVND (reference sequence). CDR3 length: 14 residues. The junction had 8 bases not matched to a gene; V was cut back by 7 bases and J by 5 bases. DNA of the CDR3: TGTGCCAGTACCGGAGACAGGGACCATCAGCCCCAGCATTTT. Translated, it gives CASTGDRDHQPQHF. Together with reference TRBV19 and TRBJ1-5, the CDR3 gives the full variable domain: DGGITQSPKYLFRKEGQNVTLSCEQNLNHDAMYWYRQDPGQGLRLIYYSQIVNDFQKGDIAEGYSVSREKKESFPLTVTSAQKNPTAFYLCASTGDRDHQPQHFGDGTRLSIL.

V is TRBV5-6 and J is TRBJ2-5, with a possible D match to TRBD1 (5 bases). This CDR3 spans 14 amino acids. Per germline, CDR1 SGHDT and CDR2 YYEEEE. Between the trimmed V and J ends, which lost 0 bases and 1 base, there was a span of 7 bases. The CDR3 DNA follows: TGTGCCAGCAGCTTGGAACAGGTCCAAGAGACCCAGTACTTC. Translated: CASSLEQVQETQYF.

The rearrangement uses TRBV5-1 and TRBJ1-4, with D maybe TRBD1 (6 bases). The germline V gene has CDR1 SGHRS and CDR2 YFSETQ. V lost 5 bases to trimming and J lost 7 bases, with 12 bases between them. The CDR3 loop spans 13 amino acids. CDR3 sequence reads: CASSLRGGEKLFF. CDR3 bases: TGCGCCAGCAGTCTCAGGGGAGGTGAAAAACTGTTTTTT. Full variable domain (missing parts from reference TRBV5-1 and TRBJ1-4): KAGVTQTPRYLIKTRGQQVTLSCSPISGHRSVSWYQQTPGQGLQFLFEYFSETQRNKGNFPGRFSGRQFSNSRSEMNVSTLELGDSALYLCASSLRGGEKLFFGSGTQLSVL.

This clone was counted a single time. The V call is TRBV7-9, the J call TRBJ2-2; 7 nucleotides line up with TRBD1. The CDR3 sequence is 16 residues long. From germline, CDR1 is SEHNR and CDR2 FQNEAQ (reference sequence). The V gene end was trimmed by 2 bases and the J gene end by 3 bases; junction bases not matched to a gene: 6. CDR3 region: CASSLPTGWDTGELFF. CDR3 sequence (DNA): TGTGCCAGCAGCTTACCGACAGGGTGGGACACCGGGGAGCTGTTTTTT.

CDR3 residues: CASSHSQGYEQYF. The CDR3 DNA sequence: TGTGCCAGCAGCCACTCGCAGGGCTACGAGCAGTACTTC. The J gene is TRBJ2-7, the V gene TRBV11-3; possibly TRBD1 for D (5 bases). The CDR3 sequence is 13 residues long. Germline V gene data show CDR1 as SGHNT and CDR2 as YENEEA. V lost 5 bases, J lost 3 bases, and 11 bases lay in between.

CDR3 amino acids: CASSRRGGTGEGTQYF. As DNA, the CDR3 is TGTGCCAGCAGCCGAAGGGGTGGGACAGGGGAGGGTACGCAGTATTTT. The V call is TRBV4-2, the J call TRBJ2-3; TRBD1 aligns across 10 bases. Per germline, CDR1 LGHNA and CDR2 YNFKEQ. The CDR3 consists of 16 residues. V trimming: 4 bases; J trimming: 8 bases; junction bases outside the gene matches: 12.

J is TRBJ1-2 and V is TRBV7-9, with a tentative D call TRBD1 (5 bases). The CDR3 is 14 residues long. V lost 2 bases and J 2 bases, leaving 9 bases between the germline ends. Germline-derived CDR1 and CDR2 are SEHNR and FQNEAQ (reference sequence). CDR3 sequence (DNA): TGTGCCAGCAGCTTATCCGGGGGGAACTATGGCTACACCTTC. As protein: CASSLSGGNYGYTF.

The gene calls are TRBV12-5 and TRBJ1-1, with D possibly matching TRBD1 (6 bases). Trimming left V 6 bases short and J 8 bases short, with 13 bases between. CDR1 is LGHNT, CDR2 FRNRAP, per germline. The CDR3 is 12 residues long. The CDR3 DNA reads TGTGCTAGTGGCCGGCACAGGGACGAAGCTTTCTTT. This translates into CASGRHRDEAFF.

Concerning this clone itself: This same CDR3 is encoded by further DNA sequences in the sample. The V call is TRBV5-1, the J call TRBJ2-1; 9 positions agree with TRBD2. The CDR3 is made up of 14 amino acids. V lost 2 bases and J lost 8; bases outside the gene matches: 5. Germline CDR1 is SGHRS and CDR2 is YFSETQ. CDR3 nucleotides: TGCGCCAGCAGCTTTAGCGGGAGCGGGGATGAGCAGTTCTTC. It specifies CASSFSGSGDEQFF.

This chain links TRBV25-1 with TRBJ2-5, with 12 bases identical to TRBD2. V was clipped by 2 bases and J by 0 bases; unmatched bases: 4. The CDR3 has 17 residues. CDR1 is MGHDK and CDR2 is SYGVNS in the germline V gene. CDR3 sequence (DNA): TGTGCCAGCAGTGAACCTAGCGGGAGGGCCAACCAAGAGACCCAGTACTTC. Amino acid sequence: CASSEPSGRANQETQYF.

This rearrangement joins TRBV21-1 to TRBJ2-1; the DNA was not used to check the table's D call, TRBD2. TRBV21-1 is tagged as a pseudogene. There are 16 residues in the CDR3. The CDR3 sequence is CASSKDVNYSVNEQFF. The CDR3 coding sequence is TGTGCCAGCAGCAAAGACGTGAACTACTCCGTCAATGAGCAGTTCTTC.

The chain joins TRBV5-6 to TRBJ2-5, with D unresolved. V was shortened by 1 base and J by 1 base, with 17 bases between the two germline ends. This CDR3 region has 17 residues. CDR1 is SGHDT and CDR2 is YYEEEE in the germline V gene. DNA for the CDR3: TGTGCCAGCAGCTTGAGACTCTCGGCGGAAATCCAAGAGACCCAGTACTTC. This codes for CASSLRLSAEIQETQYF.

This clone came up a few times. This chain joins TRBV7-9 and TRBJ1-5; 7 bases are shared with TRBD1. Losses at the gene ends were 4 bases for V and 6 bases for J; bases not matched to a gene: 6. This CDR3 comprises 14 residues. Germline loops: CDR1 SEHNR, CDR2 FQNEAQ (reference sequence). CDR3 in DNA: TGTGCCAGCAGCTCAGACAGGGCGGGTCAGCCCCAGCATTTT. Amino acids: CASSSDRAGQPQHF.

The gene calls are TRBV15 and TRBJ2-1, with TRBD1 as a possible D gene (5 bases). Germline CDR1 and CDR2: LNHNV and YYDKDF (reference sequence). V was shortened by 4 bases and J by 9 bases, with 10 bases between the two germline ends. This CDR3 comprises 12 residues. The CDR3, as DNA: TGTGCCACCAGCATACGGCAGGGTGAGCAGTTCTTC. Its protein is CATSIRQGEQFF. The full variable domain, rest sourced from reference TRBV15 and TRBJ2-1, is DAMVIQNPRYQVTQFGKPVTLSCSQTLNHNVMYWYQQKSSQAPKLLFHYYDKDFNNEADTPDNFQSRRPNTSFCFLDIRSPGLGDTAMYLCATSIRQGEQFFGPGTRLTVL.

On this clone itself: Other DNA variants within this sample encode the same CDR3. The V gene is TRBV28, the J gene TRBJ1-2; 7 nucleotides agree with TRBD1. CDR1 is MDHEN and CDR2 is SYDVKM in the germline V gene. The CDR3 is 12 residues long. V shed 7 bases, J shed 4 bases, and the junction held 3 bases outside the gene matches. In DNA form, the CDR3 reads TGTGCCAGCACTGACAGGGTCTATGGCTACACCTTC. The encoded protein is CASTDRVYGYTF.

V gene TRBV27 combines with J gene TRBJ2-7; weak D call: TRBD2 (6 bases). The germline V and J ends were trimmed by 0 bases and 2 bases, with 11 bases remaining between them. This CDR3 has 15 residues. CDR1 is MNHEY and CDR2 is SMNVEV in the germline V gene (reference sequence). The CDR3 sequence is CASSLSIAETYEQYF. The CDR3 DNA follows: TGTGCCAGCAGTTTATCTATAGCGGAAACCTACGAGCAGTACTTC.

The genes are TRBV7-2 and TRBJ2-7; TRBD1 matches at 7 bases. The CDR3 runs 14 residues. Germline V lookup: CDR1 SGHTA, CDR2 FQGNSA. With V trimmed by 3 bases and J by 1 base, 3 bases remained unmatched. The CDR3 region is CASSLGQRSYEQYF. CDR3 sequence (DNA): TGTGCCAGCAGCTTGGGACAGAGATCCTACGAGCAGTACTTC.

This chain links TRBV7-9 with TRBJ2-5; D not certain. Germline CDR1 and CDR2: SEHNR and FQNEAQ (reference sequence). The CDR3 sequence is 13 residues long. The V and J ends lost 5 bases and 6 bases respectively, with 13 bases between them. The CDR3 region has the DNA TGTGCCAGCAGCATTAGGGAATGGCAGACCCAGTACTTC. It is translated as CASSIREWQTQYF.

The genes are TRBV5-1 and TRBJ1-4; TRBD1 aligns across 8 bases. This CDR3 region has 19 residues. CDR1 SGHRS and CDR2 YFSETQ come from the germline V gene. V lost 3 bases, J lost 7 bases, and 20 bases stayed unmatched. CDR3 residues: CASSSSYIMSQGAIEKLFF. For the CDR3, the DNA is TGCGCCAGCAGCTCCAGTTATATAATGTCTCAGGGGGCGATTGAAAAACTGTTTTTT.

V gene TRBV5-6 combines with J gene TRBJ2-3, with a tentative D call TRBD1 (6 bases). The germline V gene encodes CDR1 SGHDT and CDR2 YYEEEE. The CDR3 loop spans 15 amino acids. V was shortened by 4 bases and J by 3 bases, with 15 bases between the two germline ends. CDR3 in amino acids: CASSKRTVRTDTQYF. DNA of the CDR3: TGTGCCAGCAGCAAACGGACAGTTCGTACAGATACGCAGTATTTT.